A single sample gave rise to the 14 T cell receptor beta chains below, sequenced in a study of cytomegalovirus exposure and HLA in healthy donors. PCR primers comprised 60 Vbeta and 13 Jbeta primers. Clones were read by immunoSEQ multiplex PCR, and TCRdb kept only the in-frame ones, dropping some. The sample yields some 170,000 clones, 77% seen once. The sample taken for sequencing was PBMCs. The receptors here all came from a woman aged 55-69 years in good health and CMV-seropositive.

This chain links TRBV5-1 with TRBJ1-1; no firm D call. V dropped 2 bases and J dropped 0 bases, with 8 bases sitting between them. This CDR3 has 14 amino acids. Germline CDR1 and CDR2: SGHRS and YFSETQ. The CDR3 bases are TGCGCCAGCAGCTTCGGAGGAATGAACACTGAAGCTTTCTTT. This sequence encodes CASSFGGMNTEAFF.

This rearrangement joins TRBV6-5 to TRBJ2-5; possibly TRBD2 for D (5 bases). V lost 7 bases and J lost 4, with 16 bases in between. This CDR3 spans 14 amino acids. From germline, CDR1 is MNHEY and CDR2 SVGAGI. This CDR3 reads CASTHVGGGETQYF. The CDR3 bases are TGTGCCAGCACCCACGTGGGCGGAGGAGAGACCCAGTACTTC.

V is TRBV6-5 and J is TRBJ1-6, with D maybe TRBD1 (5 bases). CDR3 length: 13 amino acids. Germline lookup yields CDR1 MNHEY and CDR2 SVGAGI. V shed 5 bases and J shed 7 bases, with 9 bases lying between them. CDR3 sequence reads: CASSESGNSPLHF. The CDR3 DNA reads TGTGCCAGCAGTGAATCAGGGAATTCACCCCTCCACTTT.

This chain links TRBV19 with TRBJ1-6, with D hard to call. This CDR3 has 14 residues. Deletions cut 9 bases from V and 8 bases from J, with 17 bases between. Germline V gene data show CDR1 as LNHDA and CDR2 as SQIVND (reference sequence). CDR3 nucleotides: TGTGCCAGCCACCTTAAATGGGGAGATTCACCCCTCCACTTT. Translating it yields CASHLKWGDSPLHF.

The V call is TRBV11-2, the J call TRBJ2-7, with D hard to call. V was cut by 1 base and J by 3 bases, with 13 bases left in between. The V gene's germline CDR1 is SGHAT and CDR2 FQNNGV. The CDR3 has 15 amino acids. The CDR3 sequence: CASSLGYRKLYEQYF. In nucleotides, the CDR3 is TGTGCCAGCAGCTTAGGTTACAGAAAACTCTACGAGCAGTACTTC.

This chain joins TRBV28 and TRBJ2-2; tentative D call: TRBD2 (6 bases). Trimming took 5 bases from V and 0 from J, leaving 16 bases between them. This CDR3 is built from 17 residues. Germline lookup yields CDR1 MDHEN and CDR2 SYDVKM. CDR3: CASSAVEGNANTGELFF. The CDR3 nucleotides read TGTGCCAGCAGTGCCGTGGAGGGCAACGCGAACACCGGGGAGCTGTTTTTT. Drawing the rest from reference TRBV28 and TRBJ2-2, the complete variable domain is DVKVTQSSRYLVKRTGEKVFLECVQDMDHENMFWYRQDPGLGLRLIYFSYDVKMKEKGDIPEGYSVSREKKERFSLILESASTNQTSMYLCASSAVEGNANTGELFFGEGSRLTVL.

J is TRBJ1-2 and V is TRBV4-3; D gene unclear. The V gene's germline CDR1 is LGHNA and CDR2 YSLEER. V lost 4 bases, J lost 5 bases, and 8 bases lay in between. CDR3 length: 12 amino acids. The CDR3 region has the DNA TGCGCCAGCAGCCCAAGCGGGTATGGCTACACCTTC. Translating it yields CASSPSGYGYTF.

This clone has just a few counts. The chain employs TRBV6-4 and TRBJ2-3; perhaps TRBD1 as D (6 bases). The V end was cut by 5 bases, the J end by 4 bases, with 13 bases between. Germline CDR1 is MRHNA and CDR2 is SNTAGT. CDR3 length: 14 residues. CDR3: CASSTGYSADTQYF. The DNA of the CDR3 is TGTGCCAGCAGTACAGGGTATTCTGCAGATACGCAGTATTTT.

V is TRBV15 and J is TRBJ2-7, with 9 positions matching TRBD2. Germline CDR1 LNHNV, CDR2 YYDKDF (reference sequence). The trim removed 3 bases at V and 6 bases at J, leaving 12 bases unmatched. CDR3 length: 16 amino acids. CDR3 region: CATSSGQTSGGGEQYF. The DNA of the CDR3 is TGTGCCACCAGCAGCGGACAGACTAGCGGAGGGGGCGAGCAGTACTTC.

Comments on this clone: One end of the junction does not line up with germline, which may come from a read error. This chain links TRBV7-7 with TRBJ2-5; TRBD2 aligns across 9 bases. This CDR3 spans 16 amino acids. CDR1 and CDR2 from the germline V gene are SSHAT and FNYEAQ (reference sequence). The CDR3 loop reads CASSPTGTSIPETQYF. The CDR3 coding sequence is TGTGCTAGCAGCCCCACCGGGACTAGCATCCCAGAGACCCAGTACTTC.

CDR3 loop: CASSLGQGADTQYF. The CDR3 nucleotides are TGTGCCAGCAGCCTAGGACAGGGGGCGGATACGCAGTATTTT. V usage is TRBV6-5 and J usage is TRBJ2-3; 11 bases are shared with TRBD1. Germline lookup yields CDR1 MNHEY and CDR2 SVGAGI. Trimming cost V 6 bases and J 6 bases; bases outside gene matches: 5. The CDR3 is made up of 14 amino acids.

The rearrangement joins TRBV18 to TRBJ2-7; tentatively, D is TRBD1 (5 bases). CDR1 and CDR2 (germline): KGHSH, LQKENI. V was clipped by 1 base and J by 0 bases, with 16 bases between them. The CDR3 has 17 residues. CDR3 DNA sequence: TGTGCCAGCTCACCACTCCCCGACAGCCTTAGCTCCTACGAGCAGTACTTC. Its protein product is CASSPLPDSLSSYEQYF.

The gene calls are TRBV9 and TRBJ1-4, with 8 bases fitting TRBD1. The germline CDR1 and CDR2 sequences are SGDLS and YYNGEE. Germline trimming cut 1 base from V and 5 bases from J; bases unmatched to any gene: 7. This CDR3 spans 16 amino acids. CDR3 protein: CASSVRPGQENEKLFF. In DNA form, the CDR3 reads TGTGCCAGCAGCGTACGTCCGGGACAGGAGAATGAAAAACTGTTTTTT.

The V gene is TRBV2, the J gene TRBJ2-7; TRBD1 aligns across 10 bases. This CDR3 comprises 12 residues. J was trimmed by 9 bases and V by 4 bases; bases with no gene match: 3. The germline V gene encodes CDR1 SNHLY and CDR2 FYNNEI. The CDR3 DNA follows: TGTGCCAGCAGTGGGGGGGACAGGGGGCAGTACTTC. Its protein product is CASSGGDRGQYF.